These 12 T cell receptor beta chains were all obtained from the same sample, sequenced in a study of CD8+CD57+ T cells in acquired aplastic anemia. Genomic DNA acted as the template from which TCR beta VDJ combination and CDR3 sequence profiling were carried out. TCRdb ran MiXCR on the reads and lists one entry per CDR3 protein. The table includes 450,000 to 550,000 distinct CDR3 sequences, around 32% detected once. Flow cytometry had shown expanded CD8+CD57+ cells in the patients chosen for sequencing. The material sequenced was sorted CD4+, CD8+, or CD8+CD57+ T cells (not recorded which) from PBMCs. Receptor source: a human donor with aplastic anemia.

V is TRBV6-1 and J is TRBJ1-5, with D possibly matching TRBD1 (5 bases). V was cut by 0 bases and J by 7 bases, with 13 bases left in between. The V gene's germline CDR1 is MNHNS and CDR2 SASEGT. This CDR3 has 15 amino acids. In DNA form, the CDR3 reads TGTGCCAGCAGTGAAGCGCTGGGGGGTGTACAGCCCCAGCATTTT. Translated: CASSEALGGVQPQHF.

This clonotype was seen repeatedly, ten times or more. The CDR3, as DNA: TGTGCCAGTAGTATTGGACAGCCAAATCAGCCCCAGCATTTT. Protein product: CASSIGQPNQPQHF. The chain is built from TRBV19 and TRBJ1-5; perhaps TRBD1 as D (6 bases). Germline lookup yields CDR1 LNHDA and CDR2 SQIVND (reference sequence). Trimming pared 3 bases from V and 4 bases from J, leaving 10 bases between. The CDR3 is 14 amino acids.

The rearrangement uses TRBV10-3 and TRBJ2-3; D is unclear. The CDR3 sequence is 13 residues long. The ends were cut back, 7 bases at V and 0 bases at J, with 8 bases in the middle. Germline V gives CDR1 ENHRY, CDR2 SYGVKD. The CDR3 DNA sequence: TGTGCCATCAATGGGGTGAGCACAGATACGCAGTATTTT. Translating gives CAINGVSTDTQYF.

This clonotype was seen a few times. This chain joins TRBV25-1 and TRBJ2-7; 7 positions match TRBD2. Trimming removed 4 bases from V and 4 bases from J; junction bases left unmatched: 10. Germline V CDR1 and CDR2: MGHDK, SYGVNS. There are 15 residues in the CDR3. The CDR3 reads CASSVSSRGLYEQYF. CDR3 in DNA: TGTGCCAGCAGTGTTAGCTCAAGGGGACTATACGAGCAGTACTTC.

This clonotype has ten or more counts. The chain employs TRBV29-1 and TRBJ1-5, with no clear D. Germline V gene data show CDR1 as SQVTM and CDR2 as ANQGSEA. The V end was cut by 1 base, the J end by 6 bases, with 19 bases between. The CDR3 has 16 amino acids. CDR3 protein: CSVEVVAIRAAQPQHF. The CDR3 region has the DNA TGCAGCGTTGAAGTTGTTGCGATTAGGGCGGCTCAGCCCCAGCATTTT.

V is TRBV5-1 and J is TRBJ2-5; a weak D match, TRBD2 (6 bases). CDR3 length: 12 amino acids. In germline, CDR1 is SGHRS, CDR2 YFSETQ. The V gene lost 1 base and the J gene lost 9 bases, with 10 bases spanning the gap. The CDR3 sequence is CASSLPEGPQYF. CDR3 DNA: TGCGCCAGCAGCTTGCCGGAGGGGCCCCAGTACTTC.

The chain recombines TRBV9 with TRBJ1-1; TRBD1 aligns across 8 bases. V lost 3 bases and J lost 1; bases outside the gene matches: 2. The CDR3 is made up of 14 amino acids. CDR1 is SGDLS and CDR2 is YYNGEE in the germline V gene. The CDR3 loop reads CASSGQGKNTEAFF. CDR3 DNA: TGTGCCAGCAGCGGACAGGGGAAGAACACTGAAGCTTTCTTT.

In its sample, this clonotype was seen many times. A junction boundary mismatches the germline segment, possibly from a read error. The rearrangement links TRBV24-1 to TRBJ1-3; TRBD1 agrees at 7 bases. The CDR3 runs 16 residues. Germline assignment: CDR1 KGHDR and CDR2 SFDVKD. The CDR3 DNA reads as TGTGTCACCAGTGATAACAGGGGACCCGCTGGAAACACCATATATTTT. This translates into CVTSDNRGPAGNTIYF.

The gene calls are TRBV2 and TRBJ1-1; D may be TRBD1 (5 bases). V shed 7 bases and J shed 2 bases, with 20 bases lying between them. The CDR3 has 16 residues. CDR1 SNHLY and CDR2 FYNNEI come from the germline V gene. The CDR3 DNA sequence: TGTGCCAGCAATGCCCCAGGGAGAATGACAAACACTGAAGCTTTCTTT. Its protein product is CASNAPGRMTNTEAFF.

This clonotype turned up a few times. The V and J genes are TRBV10-3 and TRBJ1-6; 7 bases agree with TRBD1. The CDR3 sequence is 13 residues long. Germline V gene data show CDR1 as ENHRY and CDR2 as SYGVKD. With 11 bases clipped from V and 7 bases from J, the junction kept 8 bases outside the gene matches. CDR3 amino acids: CAAKGQLNSPLHF. CDR3 bases: TGTGCCGCCAAGGGACAGTTGAATTCACCCCTCCACTTT.

There are many counts of this clonotype. This rearrangement joins TRBV19 to TRBJ1-1; TRBD1 agrees at 7 bases. Germline loops: CDR1 LNHDA, CDR2 SQIVND (reference sequence). The CDR3 is made up of 14 amino acids. The junction had 8 bases not matched to a gene; V was cut back by 0 bases and J by 10 bases. CDR3 coding DNA: TGTGCCAGTAGTATAGAGGCGAGACAGGGAGTAGCTTTCTTT. This gives the protein CASSIEARQGVAFF.

The chain joins TRBV11-1 to TRBJ1-5, with 8 bases fitting TRBD1. This CDR3 is built from 18 residues. Germline loops: CDR1 SGHAT, CDR2 FQDESV (reference sequence). Unmatched junction bases numbered 12, after V lost 3 bases and J lost 2 bases. Written as DNA, the CDR3 is TGTGCCAGCAGCTTGTTCTTAGGGACAGGAGCCCGCAATCAGCCCCAGCATTTT. Its protein product is CASSLFLGTGARNQPQHF.